The 20 T cell receptor beta chains below all came from one sample that was sequenced in a study of blood T cell repertoires in COVID-19 (TCRdb year 2020). The library was generated by the immunoSEQ multiplex PCR assay. TCRdb re-hosts the immuneACCESS table, in-frame sequences only. Its copies lack some clones; in the studies checked, an unresolved V gene accounts for under half of them, and the cause for the rest is not known. Across this sample there are roughly 240,000 clones, with 86% seen only once. The top ten clones comprise 5.5% to 6% of the sample. Input material: peripheral blood. The receptor source for this set is a woman older than 75 with COVID-19, enrolled during active disease.

This chain joins TRBV5-6 and TRBJ1-6; 10 bases match TRBD1. This CDR3 comprises 13 residues. Trimming cost V 4 bases and J 14 bases; bases outside gene matches: 6. Germline V gene sequence: CDR1 SGHDT, CDR2 YYEEEE. The CDR3 DNA follows: TGTGCCAGCAGCATGATCGGACAGGGGGCCCTCCACTTT. This gives the protein CASSMIGQGALHF.

The chain carries TRBV2 and TRBJ2-3; 13 nucleotides line up with TRBD2. The CDR3 length is 16 residues. CDR1 is SNHLY, CDR2 FYNNEI, per germline. The J segment lost 1 base and the V segment lost 3 bases, leaving 1 base of the junction unmatched. In nucleotides, the CDR3 is TGTGCCAGCAGTGACGGACTAGCGGGGGGCACAGATACGCAGTATTTT. Amino acid sequence: CASSDGLAGGTDTQYF. Full variable domain (missing parts from reference TRBV2 and TRBJ2-3): EPEVTQTPSHQVTQMGQEVILRCVPISNHLYFYWYRQILGQKVEFLVSFYNNEISEKSEIFDDQFSVERPDGSNFTLKIRSTKLEDSAMYFCASSDGLAGGTDTQYFGPGTRLTVL.

V gene TRBV7-9 combines with J gene TRBJ1-2; 7 positions match TRBD1. The CDR3 is 14 amino acids. V shed 4 bases, J shed 0 bases, and the junction held 2 bases outside the gene matches. Looked up from germline, CDR1 is SEHNR and CDR2 is FQNEAQ (reference sequence). The CDR3 reads CASSWDSANYGYTF. Here the CDR3 DNA reads TGTGCCAGCAGCTGGGACAGCGCTAACTATGGCTACACCTTC. The entire variable domain, with the rest obtained from reference TRBV7-9 and TRBJ1-2, is as follows: DTGVSQNPRHKITKRGQNVTFRCDPISEHNRLYWYRQTLGQGPEFLTYFQNEAQLEKSRLLSDRFSAERPKGSFSTLEIQRTEQGDSAMYLCASSWDSANYGYTFGSGTRLTVV.

The CDR3 loop reads CASSPTPGQGNQPQHF. For the CDR3, the DNA is TGTGCCAGCTCACCTACCCCTGGACAGGGAAATCAGCCCCAGCATTTT. The chain is built from TRBV18 and TRBJ1-5; 8 nucleotides align to TRBD1. CDR3 length: 16 residues. Per germline, CDR1 KGHSH and CDR2 LQKENI. Trimming removed 3 bases from V and 4 bases from J; junction bases left unmatched: 8.

V is TRBV5-4 and J is TRBJ1-2, with 8 bases aligning to TRBD1. This CDR3 is built from 14 residues. Germline V gene sequence: CDR1 SGHNT, CDR2 YYREEE (reference sequence). V was clipped by 0 bases and J by 4 bases; unmatched bases: 2. The DNA for the CDR3 is TGTGCCAGCAGCTTGGCGGGACAGGTCTATGGCTACACCTTC. This encodes CASSLAGQVYGYTF.

The rearrangement joins TRBV7-9 to TRBJ1-2; tentatively, D is TRBD1 (5 bases). The germline gives CDR1 SEHNR, CDR2 FQNEAQ (reference sequence). The germline V and J ends were trimmed by 5 bases and 8 bases, with 15 bases remaining between them. There are 13 residues in the CDR3. CDR3 DNA: TGTGCCAGCAGCCCGAGCAGGGTACCGGGCTACACCTTC. Amino acid sequence: CASSPSRVPGYTF.

The V call is TRBV7-2, the J call TRBJ2-1; D unclear. V dropped 0 bases and J dropped 6 bases, with 9 bases sitting between them. The CDR3 consists of 14 residues. Germline-derived CDR1 and CDR2 are SGHTA and FQGNSA. The CDR3 loop reads CASSLAATSNEQFF. The CDR3 nucleotides are TGTGCCAGCAGCTTAGCGGCCACAAGCAATGAGCAGTTCTTC.

The V and J genes are TRBV6-2 or TRBV6-3 and TRBJ2-2; TRBD1 aligns across 11 bases. There are 18 residues in the CDR3. V trimming: 6 bases; J trimming: 1 base; junction bases outside the gene matches: 10. CDR1 is MNHEY, CDR2 SVGEGT, per germline. The DNA of the CDR3 is TGTGCCAGCAGCGAGGGACAGGGGGTTTTTAGGAACACCGGGGAGCTGTTTTTT. The encoded protein is CASSEGQGVFRNTGELFF.

This clone occurred a few times. V and J are TRBV5-1 and TRBJ1-1; D is perhaps TRBD1 (5 bases). The CDR3 contains 18 residues. Trimming took 0 bases from V and 1 from J, leaving 19 bases between them. From germline, CDR1 is SGHRS and CDR2 YFSETQ. CDR3 sequence (DNA): TGCGCCAGCAGCTTGGCAGGGTTTGTCGTGGAAAAGAACACTGAAGCTTTCTTT. Its protein is CASSLAGFVVEKNTEAFF.

This clone was picked up a small number of times. This CDR3 is also generated by other DNA sequences in the sample. The chain is built from TRBV5-1 and TRBJ1-5; 8 nucleotides align to TRBD1. The V gene's germline CDR1 is SGHRS and CDR2 YFSETQ. The V gene end was trimmed by 4 bases and the J gene end by 0 bases; junction bases not matched to a gene: 3. CDR3 length: 15 amino acids. The CDR3 DNA sequence: TGCGCCAGCAGCCCGGGGACAGGTAGCAATCAGCCCCAGCATTTT. Amino acids: CASSPGTGSNQPQHF.

The chain recombines TRBV19 with TRBJ2-1, with a weak D call TRBD2 (7 bases). The ends were cut back, 3 bases at V and 8 bases at J, with 14 bases in the middle. The CDR3 runs to 14 residues. CDR1 is LNHDA and CDR2 is SQIVND in the germline V gene (reference sequence). The CDR3 DNA reads TGTGCCAGTAGTATTGACGGGGGGCGTGATGAGCAGTTCTTC. It specifies CASSIDGGRDEQFF.

V is TRBV5-1 and J is TRBJ2-2, with 9 bases identical to TRBD1. Germline-derived CDR1 and CDR2 are SGHRS and YFSETQ. V lost 4 bases to trimming and J lost 7 bases; unmatched junction nucleotides: 8. The CDR3 has 15 amino acids. The CDR3 loop is CASSPLQGAHGELFF. CDR3 in DNA: TGCGCCAGCAGCCCCCTACAGGGGGCTCACGGGGAGCTGTTTTTT.

This chain's CDR3 is CASSRQGADYGYTF. CDR3 DNA: TGTGCCAGCAGTAGACAGGGGGCGGACTATGGCTACACCTTC. J is TRBJ1-2 and V is TRBV6-5; 10 positions match TRBD1. With 5 bases clipped from V and 3 bases from J, the junction kept 3 bases outside the gene matches. Germline assignment: CDR1 MNHEY and CDR2 SVGAGI. CDR3 length equals 14 residues.

J is TRBJ2-5 and V is TRBV24-1; TRBD1 is a possible D gene (7 bases). Trimming removed 4 bases from V and 4 bases from J, with 18 bases in between. The CDR3 is made up of 16 amino acids. Per germline, CDR1 KGHDR and CDR2 SFDVKD. CDR3 loop: CATSDWTGGDGETQYF. The CDR3, as DNA: TGTGCCACCAGTGACTGGACAGGAGGGGACGGAGAGACCCAGTACTTC.

The rearrangement links TRBV5-5 to TRBJ1-3; D may be TRBD1 (5 bases). The V gene lost 1 base and the J gene lost 2 bases, with 10 bases spanning the gap. This CDR3 has 15 amino acids. Germline loops: CDR1 SGHKS, CDR2 YYEKEE (reference sequence). CDR3 sequence (DNA): TGTGCCAGCAGCTTGCAGGGTTCAACTGGAAACACCATATATTTT. This sequence encodes CASSLQGSTGNTIYF.

The chain uses TRBV3-1 (or the pseudogene TRBV3-2) and TRBJ2-2, with a weak D call TRBD2 (6 bases). The V end lost 7 bases, the J end lost 1 base, and 13 bases lay between the germline ends. CDR1 is LGHDT and CDR2 is YNNKEL in the germline V gene (reference sequence). This CDR3 region has 15 residues. CDR3 sequence reads: CASTSWGENTGELFF. The CDR3 nucleotides read TGTGCCAGCACTTCATGGGGGGAGAACACCGGGGAGCTGTTTTTT.

The chain links TRBV7-9 to TRBJ2-3; D not certain. Germline assignment: CDR1 SEHNR and CDR2 FQNEAQ (reference sequence). The CDR3 has 12 amino acids. V was trimmed by 7 bases and J by 7 bases, leaving 12 bases between them. CDR3 loop: CASTSGDYTQYF. As DNA, the CDR3 is TGTGCCAGCACCTCCGGAGACTATACGCAGTATTTT.

This clone has a handful of counts. The V and J genes are TRBV29-1 and TRBJ1-1; no clear D. The CDR3 contains 14 residues. V lost 2 bases and J 3 bases, leaving 13 bases between the germline ends. In germline, CDR1 is SQVTM, CDR2 ANQGSEA. This CDR3 is CSVELRRRDTEAFF. CDR3 in DNA: TGCAGCGTTGAACTCCGAAGGAGGGACACTGAAGCTTTCTTT.

The chain uses TRBV28 and TRBJ1-5; TRBD1 aligns across 12 bases. V was pared by 6 bases and J by 2 bases, with 8 bases of the junction left unmatched. The germline CDR1 and CDR2 sequences are MDHEN and SYDVKM. The length of the CDR3 is 17 residues. The CDR3 DNA sequence: TGTGCCAGCAGCGCCGGGACAGGGGGCGTCCGCAATCAGCCCCAGCATTTT. Its protein product is CASSAGTGGVRNQPQHF.

A few counts support this clone. The V and J genes are TRBV6-2 or TRBV6-3 and TRBJ2-7; the match to TRBD1 covers 9 bases. CDR3 length equals 13 residues. V lost 5 bases and J lost 5; bases outside the gene matches: 4. The V gene's germline CDR1 is MNHEY and CDR2 SVGEGT. The DNA of the CDR3 is TGTGCCAGCAGTGGACAGGGGAGGAACGAGCAGTACTTC. This translates into CASSGQGRNEQYF.